This entry lists 14 T cell receptor beta chains sequenced from one sample in a study of spatial heterogeneity in lung cancer. Study conclusions and caveats: The study found that expanded intratumoral alpha and beta TCR counts tracked tumor mutation counts.

No antigen is known for these receptors. Each CDR3 protein gets one entry after TCRdb re-called the 5' RACE reads with MiXCR. In the table there are around 100,000 distinct CDR3 sequences, 4.4% of which are singletons. Time point in this sample: sample taken at primary tumor resection. Here the sequenced sample was lung tumor tissue, taken at surgery. All receptors come from a male donor with early-stage non-small cell lung cancer.

This clonotype was observed at least ten times. The chain is built from TRBV7-9 and TRBJ1-1; D remains unclear. The germline V gene has CDR1 SEHNR and CDR2 FQNEAQ (reference sequence). This CDR3 has 13 residues. Trimming pared 5 bases from V and 4 bases from J, leaving 11 bases between. CDR3 bases: TGTGCCAGCAGCGGTACCTGGGTCACTGAAGCTTTCTTT. Its translation: CASSGTWVTEAFF.

This chain uses TRBV7-2 with TRBJ1-5, with a possible D match to TRBD1 (5 bases). The germline CDR1 and CDR2 sequences are SGHTA and FQGNSA. The V end lost 6 bases, the J end lost 5 bases, and 23 bases lay between the germline ends. CDR3 size: 17 residues. CDR3 region: CASRLIRGRDVDQPQHF. Here the CDR3 DNA reads TGTGCCAGCAGATTAATCCGGGGCCGGGATGTGGATCAGCCCCAGCATTTT.

This clonotype was picked up many times. The rearrangement uses TRBV21-1 and TRBJ2-5; the table assigns TRBD2, which was not confirmed against the DNA. TRBV21-1 constitutes a pseudogene. The CDR3 is 20 residues long. The CDR3 DNA follows: TGTGCCAGCAGCAAGCCCATTTCCAACCTAGCAGGGTTCCGCCAAGAGACCCAGTACTTC. Translating it yields CASSKPISNLAGFRQETQYF.

There are many counts of this clonotype. V and J are TRBV2 and TRBJ2-3, with 7 bases aligning to TRBD1. The CDR3 has 15 residues. The germline V gene encodes CDR1 SNHLY and CDR2 FYNNEI. Trimming cost V 4 bases and J 0 bases; bases outside gene matches: 4. CDR3 sequence reads: CASSGQGPSTDTQYF. CDR3 bases: TGTGCCAGCAGTGGACAGGGTCCCAGCACAGATACGCAGTATTTT.

This rearrangement joins TRBV18 to TRBJ1-5; TRBD1 matches at 11 bases. The CDR3 runs to 16 residues. V dropped 1 base and J dropped 7; count of bases not matched to a gene: 6. The germline V gene encodes CDR1 KGHSH and CDR2 LQKENI. CDR3 region: CASSPQRTGGGQPQHF. CDR3 in DNA: TGTGCCAGCTCACCACAGCGGACAGGGGGCGGCCAGCCCCAGCATTTT.

This clonotype was observed at least ten times. The genes are TRBV7-2 and TRBJ2-1; D gene unclear. This CDR3 is 15 amino acids long. The V end was cut by 3 bases, the J end by 8 bases, with 17 bases between. Per germline, CDR1 SGHTA and CDR2 FQGNSA. Here the CDR3 reads CASSFSATPAHEQFF. As DNA, the CDR3 is TGTGCCAGCAGCTTCTCAGCCACTCCAGCCCATGAGCAGTTCTTC. The full variable domain, in which reference TRBV7-2 and TRBJ2-1 provide the parts outside the CDR3, is GAGVSQSPSNKVTEKGKDVELRCDPISGHTALYWYRQSLGQGLEFLIYFQGNSAPDKSGLPSDRFSAERTGGSVSTLTIQRTQQEDSAVYLCASSFSATPAHEQFFGPGTRLTVL.

The table lists this clonotype with many counts. The J gene is TRBJ2-2, the V gene TRBV2; tentative D call: TRBD2 (6 bases). Germline loops: CDR1 SNHLY, CDR2 FYNNEI. The CDR3 runs to 17 residues. V lost 3 bases and J lost 4, with 18 bases in between. The CDR3 is CASSDRTTYDVTGELFF. The CDR3 bases are TGTGCCAGCAGTGATAGGACTACGTACGATGTCACCGGGGAGCTGTTTTTT.

This clonotype showed up just a few times. The rearrangement links TRBV29-1 to TRBJ1-1, with D unresolved. Trimming took 4 bases from V and 3 from J, leaving 12 bases between them. Germline V gene sequence: CDR1 SQVTM, CDR2 ANQGSEA. This CDR3 has 13 residues. The CDR3 DNA follows: TGCAGCGTTGTCGGTCCACTACACACTGAAGCTTTCTTT. Translation gives CSVVGPLHTEAFF.

The chain employs TRBV28 and TRBJ1-2, with 7 bases lining up with TRBD1. J lost 7 bases, V lost 6 bases, and 11 bases had no gene match. The CDR3 covers 14 residues. Germline lookup yields CDR1 MDHEN and CDR2 SYDVKM. In nucleotides, the CDR3 is TGTGCCAGCAGCTTAAAACTAAGGGGGCTTGGCTACACCTTC. This codes for CASSLKLRGLGYTF.

The V and J genes are TRBV28 and TRBJ2-5, with a possible D match to TRBD1 (5 bases). V was trimmed by 5 bases and J by 0 bases, leaving 10 bases between them. Germline V gene lookup returns CDR1 MDHEN and CDR2 SYDVKM. CDR3 length: 14 residues. The CDR3 reads CASSRPGYQETQYF. CDR3 bases: TGTGCCAGCAGTCGACCAGGGTACCAAGAGACCCAGTACTTC.

At least ten counts were recorded for this clonotype. V gene TRBV7-9 combines with J gene TRBJ1-1, with 9 bases lining up with TRBD1. The CDR3 loop spans 15 amino acids. V lost 9 bases, J lost 5 bases, and 13 bases stayed unmatched. Germline V gives CDR1 SEHNR, CDR2 FQNEAQ (reference sequence). The CDR3 spells CARLTLGQGRTEAFF. The CDR3 region has the DNA TGTGCCAGATTAACTCTCGGACAGGGGAGAACTGAAGCTTTCTTT.

This clonotype occurred many times. The chain employs TRBV14 and TRBJ2-2; no definite D call. With 4 bases removed from V and 0 bases from J, the gap between germline ends came to 9 bases. The length of the CDR3 is 15 residues. Germline-derived CDR1 and CDR2 are SGHDN and FVKESK. CDR3 sequence reads: CASSPTNANTGELFF. DNA for the CDR3: TGTGCCAGCAGCCCGACAAACGCGAACACCGGGGAGCTGTTTTTT.

This clonotype was counted at least ten times. This sequence joins TRBV4-2 and TRBJ1-5, with 10 positions matching TRBD1. Trimming cost V 1 base and J 5 bases; bases outside gene matches: 2. Germline loops: CDR1 LGHNA, CDR2 YNFKEQ. This CDR3 has 15 residues. The CDR3 coding sequence is TGTGCCAGCAGCCAAGGCGGGACAGGGGATCAGCCCCAGCATTTT. Its translation: CASSQGGTGDQPQHF.

This clonotype was observed at least ten times. CDR3 region: CASSLGTGLNYGYTF. CDR3 sequence (DNA): TGTGCCAGCAGCTTGGGAACAGGGCTGAACTATGGCTACACCTTC. The chain carries TRBV5-4 and TRBJ1-2; D is possibly TRBD1 (6 bases). The V end was cut by 0 bases, the J end by 2 bases, with 11 bases between. This CDR3 is 15 amino acids long. Germline values: CDR1 SGHNT, CDR2 YYREEE (reference sequence).